This T cell receptor beta chain derives from a study of T cell clonality in common variable immunodeficiency. CDR1 is GTSNPN and CDR2 is SVGIG in the germline V gene (reference sequence). The V end was cut by 2 bases, the J end by 9 bases, with 8 bases between. The CDR3 is made up of 12 amino acids. General study results and limits: In common variable immunodeficiency, TCR beta chains reportedly carried fewer deletions and N-nucleotide insertions.

This clone was seen ten or more times. No antigen is known for it. The CDR3 end is not reached by the read, which stops 3 residues before it; the germline J gene fills it in. Method: immunoSEQ multiplex PCR; TCRdb's copy keeps in-frame clones and lacks some. Listed for the sample are under 35,000 clones, none seen a single time. Source material: peripheral blood mononuclear cells. V gene TRBV30 combines with J gene TRBJ1-6; no clear D gene. This TCR derives from a person aged 18 to 69 in good health. CDR3 DNA, as far as it was read: TGTGCCTGGAGTCGGGTCCTTTCACCC. The encoded protein is CAWSRVLSP. The full CDR3 is CAWSRVLSPLHF.